Listed here are 32 T cell receptor beta chains from one sample, sequenced in a study of T cells in narcolepsy. The method was immunoSEQ multiplex PCR; TCRdb's version includes in-frame clones alone and lacks a portion of them. This sample yields 30,000 to 40,000 clones, of which more than 75% are seen a single time; 2% to 3% belongs to the top ten. Sequencing was performed on CD45RA- memory CD4+ T cells from PBMCs. Every receptor here comes from a human donor with narcolepsy.

CDR3 amino acids: CASTRTQETYEQYF. CDR3 in DNA: TGTGCCAGCACTCGGACCCAGGAAACCTACGAGCAGTACTTC. The chain couples TRBV6-1 to TRBJ2-7; D remains unclear. The CDR3 spans 14 residues. The V end lost 7 bases, the J end lost 2 bases, and 15 bases lay between the germline ends. Germline CDR1 and CDR2: MNHNS and SASEGT.

V is TRBV30 and J is TRBJ1-1, with TRBD1 matching 10 bases. V shed 3 bases, J shed 6 bases, and the junction held 10 bases outside the gene matches. CDR3 length equals 15 residues. Per germline, CDR1 GTSNPN and CDR2 SVGIG (reference sequence). As DNA, the CDR3 is TGTGCCTGGAGACTCTACGGACAGGGGGTAGCTGAAGCTTTCTTT. It translates to CAWRLYGQGVAEAFF.

The J gene is TRBJ1-1, the V gene TRBV4-2, with no clear D. This CDR3 has 18 amino acids. Germline V lookup: CDR1 LGHNA, CDR2 YNFKEQ. V was trimmed by 1 base and J by 1 base, leaving 19 bases between them. DNA of the CDR3: TGTGCCAGCAGCCAAGCCACACCGGGCTCGACGCGGAACACTGAAGCTTTCTTT. Translation: CASSQATPGSTRNTEAFF.

The chain combines TRBV13 with TRBJ2-6; 15 bases fit TRBD2. Germline trimming cut 5 bases from V and 0 bases from J; bases unmatched to any gene: 5. Per the germline V gene, CDR1 is PRHDT and CDR2 is FYEKMQ (reference sequence). This CDR3 contains 19 residues. This CDR3 is CASSRGLAGGLSGANVLTF. The CDR3 coding sequence is TGTGCCAGCAGCCGTGGACTAGCGGGGGGGCTCTCTGGGGCCAACGTCCTGACTTTC.

The chain combines TRBV10-1 with TRBJ2-3; a possible D gene is TRBD2 (7 bases). Per germline, CDR1 WNHNN and CDR2 SYGVQD (reference sequence). Trimming removed 2 bases at V and 3 bases at J, with 12 bases between. The CDR3 sequence is 15 residues long. The CDR3 sequence is CASSEIRGATDTQYF. CDR3 nucleotides: TGCGCCAGCAGTGAGATTCGGGGGGCGACAGATACGCAGTATTTT.

This clone was seen a single time. This chain joins TRBV11-2 and TRBJ1-4; a possible D gene is TRBD1 (5 bases). Trimming removed 1 base from V and 4 bases from J, with 13 bases in between. The CDR3 loop spans 16 amino acids. From germline, CDR1 is SGHAT and CDR2 FQNNGV. The CDR3 DNA follows: TGTGCCAGCAGCTTAGGCGGGGCCGGCCTTAATGAAAAACTGTTTTTT. Its protein is CASSLGGAGLNEKLFF.

The genes are TRBV30 and TRBJ1-2; the D gene is possibly TRBD1 (5 bases). Looked up from germline, CDR1 is GTSNPN and CDR2 is SVGIG (reference sequence). The V end lost 4 bases, the J end lost 6 bases, and 18 bases lay between the germline ends. The CDR3 sequence is 14 residues long. CDR3 residues: CAWTDEAGINGYTF. CDR3 bases: TGTGCCTGGACTGATGAGGCAGGGATCAATGGCTACACCTTC.

The CDR3 reads CSSNLPGSPYGYTF. CDR3 DNA: TGCAGCTCCAACCTCCCTGGCAGTCCCTATGGCTACACCTTC. The chain combines TRBV29-1 with TRBJ1-2; D is unresolved. The CDR3 loop spans 14 amino acids. Germline loops: CDR1 SQVTM, CDR2 ANQGSEA. The V end lost 8 bases, the J end lost 4 bases, and 20 bases lay between the germline ends.

The genes are TRBV10-2 and TRBJ2-3; 12 bases line up with TRBD2. The CDR3 covers 15 residues. Trimming at V came to 6 bases and at J to 4 bases, leaving 5 bases not matched to a gene. The V gene's germline CDR1 is WSHSY and CDR2 SAAADI. The DNA of the CDR3 is TGCGCCAGCAGGGTTGGACTAGCGGGACCAGATACGCAGTATTTT. It translates to CASRVGLAGPDTQYF.

CDR3 bases: TGTGCCAGTAGAGAACCCACCGGGACTAGGGGCAATGAGCAGTTCTTC. It translates to CASREPTGTRGNEQFF. The rearrangement uses TRBV19 and TRBJ2-1, with 8 bases matching TRBD2. Trimming removed 6 bases from V and 6 bases from J; junction bases left unmatched: 13. The CDR3 has 16 amino acids. CDR1 is LNHDA and CDR2 is SQIVND in the germline V gene (reference sequence).

CDR3 amino acids: CAWTWIMNTEAFF. In DNA form, the CDR3 reads TGTGCCTGGACTTGGATCATGAACACTGAAGCTTTCTTT. The chain employs TRBV30 and TRBJ1-1; D not resolved. With 4 bases removed from V and 0 bases from J, the gap between germline ends came to 9 bases. Germline-derived CDR1 and CDR2 are GTSNPN and SVGIG (reference sequence). There are 13 residues in the CDR3.

The CDR3 sequence is CASSLRGHTDTQYF. The CDR3 DNA follows: TGTGCCAGCAGCTTGAGAGGGCACACAGATACGCAGTATTTT. The chain links TRBV7-3 to TRBJ2-3, with D possibly being TRBD2 (5 bases). The germline CDR1 and CDR2 sequences are SGHTA and FQGTGA. The V gene lost 3 bases and the J gene lost 2 bases, with 9 bases spanning the gap. This CDR3 has 14 residues.

The genes are TRBV27 and TRBJ2-5, with a possible D match to TRBD1 (6 bases). The J call may be faulty, since TRBJ2-7 better matches the DNA end. The CDR3 has 15 amino acids. Looked up from germline, CDR1 is MNHEY and CDR2 is SMNVEV (reference sequence). CDR3 region: CASSLSGANTYEQYF. The CDR3 nucleotides read TGTGCCAGCAGTTTATCGGGGGCCAACACTTACGAGCAGTACTTC.

The chain combines TRBV14 with TRBJ2-1, with 7 nucleotides matching TRBD2. CDR1 and CDR2 from the germline V gene are SGHDN and FVKESK. The trim removed 4 bases at V and 0 bases at J, leaving 6 bases unmatched. This CDR3 comprises 16 residues. The CDR3 loop is CASSLTTSRSYNEQFF. CDR3 nucleotide sequence: TGTGCCAGCAGCCTTACGACTAGCCGCTCCTACAATGAGCAGTTCTTC.

The table lists this clone with a count of one. This chain uses TRBV15 with TRBJ1-1; no definite D call. The germline V gene has CDR1 LNHNV and CDR2 YYDKDF (reference sequence). V was shortened by 0 bases and J by 10 bases, with 9 bases between the two germline ends. The CDR3 contains 12 residues. The chain's CDR3 is CATSRDSLGAFF. CDR3 coding DNA: TGTGCCACCAGCAGAGACTCATTAGGAGCTTTCTTT.

The chain joins TRBV11-3 to TRBJ2-1; the D call may be TRBD1 or TRBD2 (6 bases each). This CDR3 is built from 15 residues. V gave up 5 bases and J gave up 2 bases, with 13 bases separating them. Germline CDR1 SGHNT, CDR2 YENEEA. The CDR3: CASSPRRGTYNEQFF. CDR3 in DNA: TGTGCCAGCAGCCCTCGGAGGGGGACCTACAATGAGCAGTTCTTC.

The chain joins TRBV19 to TRBJ2-7; 7 nucleotides line up with TRBD2. V lost 5 bases, J lost 6 bases, and 10 bases stayed unmatched. The length of the CDR3 is 14 residues. Germline V gene lookup returns CDR1 LNHDA and CDR2 SQIVND (reference sequence). The CDR3 spells CASSEAGVYGEQYF. The CDR3 bases are TGTGCCAGTAGTGAGGCGGGAGTTTATGGCGAGCAGTACTTC.

The rearrangement links TRBV27 to TRBJ1-2; D is uncertain. Trimming pared 2 bases from V and 0 bases from J, leaving 10 bases between. Germline V CDR1 and CDR2: MNHEY, SMNVEV (reference sequence). The CDR3 spans 15 residues. The CDR3 region is CASSLMEGANYGYTF. CDR3 DNA: TGTGCCAGCAGTTTAATGGAGGGAGCTAACTATGGCTACACCTTC.

The chain links TRBV5-1 to TRBJ2-7; 12 nucleotides agree with TRBD2. J lost 7 bases, V lost 3 bases, and 2 bases had no gene match. This CDR3 comprises 13 residues. Germline loops: CDR1 SGHRS, CDR2 YFSETQ. CDR3 loop: CASSSTSGSEQYF. The CDR3 DNA sequence: TGCGCCAGCAGCTCGACTAGCGGGAGTGAGCAGTACTTC.

The chain combines TRBV5-1 with TRBJ2-7, with 14 bases fitting TRBD2. Germline V CDR1 and CDR2: SGHRS, YFSETQ. The junction had 5 bases not matched to a gene; V was cut back by 4 bases and J by 2 bases. The CDR3 covers 16 residues. For the CDR3, the DNA is TGCGCCAGCAGCCCGGGGACTAGCGGGAGCCCCTACGAGCAGTACTTC. Encoded protein: CASSPGTSGSPYEQYF.

The chain combines TRBV7-8 with TRBJ2-5; 9 positions match TRBD2. This CDR3 is 14 amino acids long. Unmatched junction bases numbered 6, after V lost 5 bases and J lost 5 bases. From germline, CDR1 is SGHVS and CDR2 FQNEAQ. CDR3 residues: CASSAAGGFETQYF. In nucleotides, the CDR3 is TGTGCCAGCAGCGCAGCGGGGGGTTTTGAGACCCAGTACTTC.

The chain joins TRBV18 to TRBJ2-7, with TRBD2 as a possible D gene (6 bases). The CDR3 spans 16 residues. In germline, CDR1 is KGHSH, CDR2 LQKENI. V was clipped by 4 bases and J by 0 bases, with 16 bases between them. The CDR3 DNA reads TGTGCCAGCTCACAGGGACGGGGGTTCGGCTCCTACGAGCAGTACTTC. Its translation: CASSQGRGFGSYEQYF.

This clone has just a few counts. V usage is TRBV6-4 and J usage is TRBJ2-6, with a possible D match to TRBD2 (6 bases). The CDR3 has 16 amino acids. The germline V gene has CDR1 MRHNA and CDR2 SNTAGT. V lost 11 bases to trimming and J lost 1 base, with 18 bases between them. The CDR3 loop is CAPGGGDLSGANVLTF. CDR3 DNA sequence: TGTGCCCCGGGTGGCGGGGACTTGTCTGGGGCCAACGTCCTGACTTTC.

The chain combines TRBV6-1 with TRBJ1-5, with D unresolved. Germline CDR1 and CDR2: MNHNS and SASEGT. The CDR3 has 14 amino acids. The V gene lost 0 bases and the J gene lost 1 base, with 4 bases spanning the gap. The CDR3 spells CASSEARSNQPQHF. The CDR3 nucleotides are TGTGCCAGCAGTGAAGCCAGAAGCAATCAGCCCCAGCATTTT.

The chain combines TRBV5-1 with TRBJ1-4; the D gene is possibly TRBD1 (6 bases). In germline, CDR1 is SGHRS, CDR2 YFSETQ. V lost 4 bases, J lost 8 bases, and 18 bases lay in between. The CDR3 contains 15 residues. The CDR3 loop is CASSEAGGGHEKLFF. The CDR3 DNA reads as TGCGCCAGCAGCGAGGCGGGCGGGGGGCACGAAAAACTGTTTTTT.

The chain is built from TRBV5-8 and TRBJ2-5, with 7 positions matching TRBD1. Germline V gene data show CDR1 as SGHTS and CDR2 as YDEGEE. This CDR3 spans 16 amino acids. Trimming cost V 1 base and J 2 bases; bases outside gene matches: 8. The CDR3 sequence is CASSLLRGLGQETQYF. The DNA of the CDR3 is TGTGCCAGCAGCTTGTTAAGGGGGCTGGGGCAAGAGACCCAGTACTTC.

The genes are TRBV2 and TRBJ2-3; 7 bases align to TRBD2. The CDR3 is made up of 14 amino acids. CDR1 is SNHLY, CDR2 FYNNEI, per germline. The J segment lost 1 base and the V segment lost 4 bases, leaving 2 bases of the junction unmatched. In nucleotides, the CDR3 is TGTGCCAGCAGTGTGAGCGGGGGCACAGATACGCAGTATTTT. It codes for CASSVSGGTDTQYF. Looking up the rest from reference TRBV2 and TRBJ2-3 gives the full variable domain: EPEVTQTPSHQVTQMGQEVILRCVPISNHLYFYWYRQILGQKVEFLVSFYNNEISEKSEIFDDQFSVERPDGSNFTLKIRSTKLEDSAMYFCASSVSGGTDTQYFGPGTRLTVL.

This chain links TRBV27 with TRBJ1-1; D call uncertain. The CDR3 sequence is 13 residues long. Trimming removed 6 bases from V and 0 bases from J, with 8 bases in between. Germline V CDR1 and CDR2: MNHEY, SMNVEV (reference sequence). CDR3 bases: TGTGCCAGCAGAGAGTTATTGAACACTGAAGCTTTCTTT. Amino acids: CASRELLNTEAFF.

The V gene is TRBV7-9, the J gene TRBJ1-6; 11 nucleotides align to TRBD1. The CDR3 contains 15 residues. Germline loops: CDR1 SEHNR, CDR2 FQNEAQ (reference sequence). Trimming at V came to 7 bases and at J to 8 bases, leaving 7 bases not matched to a gene. CDR3: CASNPGQGADSPLHF. CDR3 nucleotides: TGTGCCAGCAATCCTGGACAGGGGGCAGATTCACCCCTCCACTTT.

This chain links TRBV5-6 with TRBJ2-3; D remains ambiguous. V lost 1 base, J lost 0 bases, and 9 bases lay in between. Germline CDR1 and CDR2: SGHDT and YYEEEE. CDR3 length equals 15 residues. Here the CDR3 DNA reads TGTGCCAGCAGCTTGTGGAAACGTAGCACAGATACGCAGTATTTT. The encoded protein is CASSLWKRSTDTQYF.

In this sample, this clone turned up a few times. The V and J genes are TRBV5-4 and TRBJ2-2; tentative D call: TRBD1 (5 bases). V lost 5 bases and J lost 7, with 12 bases in between. Germline V CDR1 and CDR2: SGHNT, YYREEE (reference sequence). CDR3 length equals 13 residues. CDR3 residues: CASRQQVVGELFF. For the CDR3, the DNA is TGTGCCAGCAGACAACAGGTGGTCGGGGAGCTGTTTTTT. Full variable domain (outside the CDR3, taken from reference TRBV5-4 and TRBJ2-2): ETGVTQSPTHLIKTRGQQVTLRCSSQSGHNTVSWYQQALGQGPQFIFQYYREEENGRGNFPPRFSGLQFPNYSSELNVNALELDDSALYLCASRQQVVGELFFGEGSRLTVL.

CDR3 DNA sequence: TGCGCCAGCAGTTTAGCGGGAGGGCTTGACTGGCCGACTTTC. Translating it yields CASSLAGGLDWPTF. The chain employs TRBV5-1 and TRBJ2-6; TRBD2 aligns across 11 bases. CDR1 and CDR2 (germline): SGHRS, YFSETQ. The CDR3 loop spans 14 amino acids. V shed 5 bases and J 18 bases; nucleotides not matched to a gene: 13.